This T cell receptor (beta chain) was retrieved from a study of T cell responses to AZD1222 COVID-19 vaccine. Clones were sequenced by immunoSEQ multiplex PCR, and TCRdb holds only the in-frame ones, with some missing. The sample contains more than 110,000 clones, just over 90% of which appear only once. This CDR3 has 12 amino acids. Germline-derived CDR1 and CDR2 are LGHDT and YNNKEL (reference sequence). The V end was cut by 3 bases, the J end by 5 bases, with 7 bases between. Overall study results and limits: Reports say nearly half of spike-specific TCRs go after unmutated variant regions. There were vaccine-associated CD4 TCRs across spike, dominant at 160-218 and 743-854. Most donors were white British and more were female, and clonal diversity was possibly underestimated. None of the repertoires were sampled until the peak T cell response had passed.

On this clone: The antigen is undetermined.

The chain couples TRBV3-1 (or the pseudogene TRBV3-2) to TRBJ2-5; D not certain. The receptor comes from an adult in good health. The sequencing here drew on peripheral blood, taken on day 0 of AZD1222 vaccination. The CDR3, as DNA: TGTGCCAGCAGCCACCAAGAGGAGACCCAGTACTTC. Translated, it gives CASSHQEETQYF.